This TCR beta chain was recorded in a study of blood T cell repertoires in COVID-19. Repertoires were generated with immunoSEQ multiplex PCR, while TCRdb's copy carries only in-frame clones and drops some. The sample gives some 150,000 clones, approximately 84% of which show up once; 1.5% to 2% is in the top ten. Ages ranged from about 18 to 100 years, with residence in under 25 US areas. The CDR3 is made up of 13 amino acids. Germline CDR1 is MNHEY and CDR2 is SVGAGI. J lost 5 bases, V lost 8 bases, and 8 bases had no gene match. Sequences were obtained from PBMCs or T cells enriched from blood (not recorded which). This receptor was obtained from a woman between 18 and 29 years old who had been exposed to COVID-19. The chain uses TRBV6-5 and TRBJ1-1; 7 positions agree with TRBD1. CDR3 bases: TGTGCCAGCGTACCAGGGGGGAGGACTGAAGCTTTCTTT. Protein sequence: CASVPGGRTEAFF.